These T cell receptor beta chains were read from a single sample in a study of T cells after yellow fever vaccination. TCRdb processed the 5' RACE reads anew with MiXCR; each CDR3 protein has one entry. The profile shows about 550,000 distinct CDR3 sequences, roughly 21% of them singletons. The sequenced sample was PBMCs, obtained 15 days after the yellow fever booster vaccination. Source of these receptors: a man aged 30-40 years who received the YFV17D yellow fever vaccine. CDR3s include the opening cysteine and the closing phenylalanine or tryptophan.

J: TRBJ1-2; V: TRBV25-1; length: 13; CDR3: CASSPDAVGGYTF
J: TRBJ1-1; V: TRBV7-2; length: 14; CDR3: CASSYGLMNTEAFF
J: TRBJ2-5; V: TRBV18; length: 14; CDR3: CASSPWSDRETQYF
J: TRBJ2-1; V: TRBV3-1; length: 15; CDR3: CASSQDIVRSDPQFF
J: TRBJ1-5; V: TRBV28; length: 15; CDR3: CASRGTQGNNQPQHF
J: TRBJ2-5; V: TRBV6-5; length: 14; CDR3: CASSYSAGQETQYF
J: TRBJ2-1; V: TRBV11-3; length: 16; CDR3: CASSYRGGSGYNEQFF
J: TRBJ2-5; V: TRBV6-1; length: 13; CDR3: CAIAPGYQETQYF
J: TRBJ1-1; V: TRBV5-1; length: 13; CDR3: CASSLPGFGEAFF
J: TRBJ2-7; V: TRBV6-5; length: 14; CDR3: CASSYKGPTYEQYF
J: TRBJ1-4; V: TRBV6-1; length: 17; CDR3: CASRPPVTLATNEKLFF
J: TRBJ2-7; V: TRBV6-5; length: 14; CDR3: CASSHRDSAYEQYF
J: TRBJ2-2; V: TRBV18; length: 16; CDR3: CASSPPGGLDTGELFF
J: TRBJ2-1; V: TRBV4-3; length: 13; CDR3: CASSQAPYNEQFF
J: TRBJ2-5; V: TRBV29-1; length: 11; CDR3: CSVGRQETQYF
J: TRBJ1-5; V: TRBV28; length: 14; CDR3: CATIPGQGYQPQHF
J: TRBJ2-5; V: TRBV7-9; length: 14; CDR3: CASSSSKGLATQYF
J: TRBJ2-1; V: TRBV7-2; length: 15; CDR3: CASSLASDPYNEQFF
J: TRBJ2-6; V: TRBV12-3/TRBV12-4; length: 15; CDR3: CASSLRGTGANVLTF
J: TRBJ2-7; V: TRBV19; length: 15; CDR3: CASTPTSGKIYEQYF
J: TRBJ1-2; V: TRBV5-1; length: 12; CDR3: CASSSTVNGYTF
J: TRBJ2-3; V: TRBV6-1; length: 13; CDR3: CASTVHSTDTQYF
J: TRBJ2-1; V: TRBV4-3; length: 20; CDR3: CASSQDNGLAGGGIYNEQFF
J: TRBJ2-2; V: TRBV20-1; length: 15; CDR3: CSARRGFKNTGELFF
J: TRBJ2-7; V: TRBV27; length: 15; CDR3: CASSPTGLAAYEQYF
J: TRBJ2-7; V: TRBV20-1; length: 11; CDR3: CSVRSRGEQYF
J: TRBJ2-3; V: TRBV11-2; length: 13; CDR3: CASSPPRIDTQYF
J: TRBJ2-3; V: TRBV12-3/TRBV12-4; length: 16; CDR3: CASSPSTSGITDTQYF
J: TRBJ2-2; V: TRBV10-3; length: 14; CDR3: CAARLEINTGELFF
J: TRBJ1-1; V: TRBV20-1; length: 12; CDR3: CSAGYRNTEAFF
J: TRBJ2-5; V: TRBV7-2; length: 16; CDR3: CASSQRDRGQQETQYF
J: TRBJ2-1; V: TRBV5-5; length: 15; CDR3: CASSLEGTGVYEQFF
J: TRBJ2-3; V: TRBV11-2; length: 19; CDR3: CASSLGWGLAGSLVNTQYF
J: TRBJ2-7; V: TRBV12-3/TRBV12-4; length: 14; CDR3: CASSSGLVLYEQYF
J: TRBJ1-5; V: TRBV10-2; length: 14; CDR3: CASSESNELQPQHF
J: TRBJ2-5; V: TRBV7-9; length: 14; CDR3: CASSRGQYQETQYF
J: TRBJ2-3; V: TRBV7-2; length: 15; CDR3: CASSLSRLSTDTQYF
J: TRBJ2-7; V: TRBV24-1; length: 13; CDR3: CATSDWRNYEQYF
J: TRBJ2-3; V: TRBV20-1; length: 16; CDR3: CSASFYLTVSTDTQYF
J: TRBJ1-2; V: TRBV4-3; length: 14; CDR3: CASSQEGGPHGYTF
J: TRBJ2-3; V: TRBV20-1; length: 14; CDR3: CSASRPGGGDTQYF
J: TRBJ1-1; V: TRBV12-3/TRBV12-4; length: 13; CDR3: CASSFSAGTEAFF
J: TRBJ2-1; V: TRBV5-6; length: 11; CDR3: CASSGFNEQFF
J: TRBJ2-7; V: TRBV6-5; length: 14; CDR3: CASSYSDRAGEQYF
J: TRBJ2-1; V: TRBV29-1; length: 12; CDR3: CSVEDPRSVQFF
J: TRBJ2-5; V: TRBV4-3; length: 13; CDR3: CASSPGPAETQYF
J: TRBJ2-3; V: TRBV28; length: 16; CDR3: CASSSFRVQGADTQYF
J: TRBJ2-5; V: TRBV5-1; length: 14; CDR3: CASSFLGGKETQYF